What follows is one T cell receptor beta chain and its context. The antigen remains undetermined. This sample was included in a study of beta chain features in type 1 diabetes. General study findings and limits: cDNA-based sequencing might over-represent cells highly expressing TCR. Type 1 diabetes patients had TCRB CDR3s that were shorter (moderately but significantly so) in all four CD4+ subsets. For type 1 diabetes patients, VDJ junctions showed fewer insertions and more deletions. Unsettled here was the matter of whether HLA type influences TCRB rearrangement.

What was sequenced were expressed TCRB transcripts, since all of the isolated RNA had been reverse transcribed. Some clones are missing from TCRdb's copy, which holds only in-frame ones; the method was immunoSEQ multiplex PCR. Of around 280,000 clones in the sample, approximately 15% were seen once. The ends were cut back, 5 bases at V and 0 bases at J, with 8 bases in the middle. Germline CDR1 and CDR2: SEHNR and FQNEAQ (reference sequence). This CDR3 has 14 residues. The V call is TRBV7-9, the J call TRBJ1-3; tentative D call: TRBD1 (6 bases). The source material was naive CD4+ T cells from blood. The clonotype comes from a man between 18 and 29 years old with type 1 diabetes. CDR3 DNA: TGTGCCAGCAGCCAGGACAGCTCTGGAAACACCATATATTTT. It yields the protein CASSQDSSGNTIYF. The entire variable domain, with the rest obtained from reference TRBV7-9 and TRBJ1-3, is as follows: DTGVSQNPRHKITKRGQNVTFRCDPISEHNRLYWYRQTLGQGPEFLTYFQNEAQLEKSRLLSDRFSAERPKGSFSTLEIQRTEQGDSAMYLCASSQDSSGNTIYFGEGSWLTVV.